The 25 T cell receptor beta chains below all came from one sample that was sequenced in a study of regulatory T cells in long-lasting Graves disease. Time point here: newly diagnosed GD, antithyroid drugs for less than 3 months. PBMC RNA was the source of the TCR library. Arm-PCR of CDR3 regions and iRepertoire HTBI primers were the basis on which TCR beta libraries were built. MiXCR, run by TCRdb on the multiplex PCR reads, gives a single entry per CDR3 protein. The sample consists of more than 450,000 distinct CDR3 sequences, under 20% of them appearing once. Separately, the same data were catalogued under a study of T cells in Graves' hyperthyroidism and ophthalmopathy.

The sample here was peripheral blood mononuclear cells (PBMCs), taken at new diagnosis, from a patient treated with antithyroid drugs. The source is a man aged 40-55 years with Graves disease.

This clonotype turned up a few times. The genes are TRBV24-1 and TRBJ1-5, with 7 bases lining up with TRBD1. The CDR3 runs to 14 residues. In germline, CDR1 is KGHDR, CDR2 SFDVKD. V lost 4 bases and J lost 7; bases outside the gene matches: 6. CDR3 sequence (DNA): TGTGCCACCAGTGAAGGGACAGATTACCAGCCCCAGCATTTT. Encoded protein: CATSEGTDYQPQHF.

The table lists this clonotype with many counts. The genes are TRBV6-2 or TRBV6-3 and TRBJ2-3; D gene ambiguous. V was clipped by 9 bases and J by 4 bases, with 14 bases between them. The CDR3 runs 13 residues. The V gene's germline CDR1 is MNHEY and CDR2 SVGEGT. The CDR3 loop is CASRDGRADTQYF. The CDR3 DNA sequence: TGTGCCAGTCGAGACGGTCGGGCAGATACGCAGTATTTT.

To note about this clonotype: Being one base from a much bigger clone, this may be a read error. V gene TRBV12-3 or TRBV12-4 combines with J gene TRBJ2-7; D assignment may be TRBD1 or TRBD2 (5 bases each). The CDR3 length is 17 residues. The CDR3 sequence is CPSSFGIVGTQSYEQYF. In DNA form, the CDR3 reads TGTCCCAGCAGTTTCGGCATAGTAGGGACCCAGTCCTACGAGCAGTACTTC.

This clonotype occurred many times. A junction end diverges from the germline sequence, so it may reflect a read error. The V and J genes are TRBV7-7 and TRBJ2-3, with D uncertain. This CDR3 region has 15 residues. Germline V gene data show CDR1 as SSHAT and CDR2 as FNYEAQ (reference sequence). CDR3 region: CASSPTGSSTDTQYF. The CDR3 DNA is TGTGCTAGCAGCCCGACTGGTAGTAGCACAGATACGCAGTATTTT.

This clonotype was seen ten or more times. This chain links TRBV12-3 or TRBV12-4 with TRBJ1-2, with D possibly being TRBD1 (6 bases). This CDR3 is built from 14 residues. V dropped 6 bases and J dropped 0 bases, with 11 bases sitting between them. The CDR3 DNA sequence: TGTGCCAGCAGCCTGGACAGCCCTAACTATGGCTACACCTTC. Translated: CASSLDSPNYGYTF.

This clonotype was counted a few times. The chain has TRBV6-2 or TRBV6-3 and TRBJ1-5; 9 bases line up with TRBD1. Germline trimming cut 6 bases from V and 3 bases from J; bases unmatched to any gene: 6. Germline CDR1 is MNHEY and CDR2 is SVGEGT. The CDR3 consists of 15 residues. CDR3 bases: TGTGCCAGCAGGGGACAGGGATTCATCAATCAGCCCCAGCATTTT. Its translation: CASRGQGFINQPQHF.

This clonotype occurred many times. The rearrangement joins TRBV12-3 or TRBV12-4 to TRBJ2-1; D unclear. V lost 4 bases to trimming and J lost 4 bases, with 8 bases between them. There are 13 residues in the CDR3. CDR3 in DNA: TGTGCCAGCAGTTCGGACGGGTACAATGAGCAGTTCTTC. Translated: CASSSDGYNEQFF.

This clonotype was picked up many times. The chain carries TRBV28 and TRBJ2-3, with 11 bases that match TRBD1. CDR3 size: 15 residues. The V and J ends lost 6 bases and 0 bases, in that order; junction bases with no gene match: 2. Germline V CDR1 and CDR2: MDHEN, SYDVKM. As DNA, the CDR3 is TGTGCCAGCAGGGGGGACAGGGGGAGCACAGATACGCAGTATTTT. As protein: CASRGDRGSTDTQYF. The complete variable domain, with remaining parts taken from reference TRBV28 and TRBJ2-3, reads DVKVTQSSRYLVKRTGEKVFLECVQDMDHENMFWYRQDPGLGLRLIYFSYDVKMKEKGDIPEGYSVSREKKERFSLILESASTNQTSMYLCASRGDRGSTDTQYFGPGTRLTVL.

This clonotype was seen repeatedly, ten times or more. The chain uses TRBV3-1 and TRBJ2-7; D is unclear. CDR3 length equals 14 residues. Germline-derived CDR1 and CDR2 are LGHDT and YNNKEL (reference sequence). Between the trimmed V and J ends, which lost 8 bases and 0 bases, there was a span of 14 bases. The CDR3 loop is CASAPFGSSYEQYF. The CDR3 nucleotides are TGTGCCAGCGCCCCGTTCGGATCCTCCTACGAGCAGTACTTC.

The chain uses TRBV2 and TRBJ2-2; 8 nucleotides align to TRBD1. Germline CDR1 SNHLY, CDR2 FYNNEI. Trimming took 5 bases from V and 4 from J; bases not matched to a gene: 6. CDR3 length equals 15 residues. The CDR3 DNA reads as TGTGCCAGCAGTCTGGACAGGGAAGGCACCGGGGAGCTGTTTTTT. It yields the protein CASSLDREGTGELFF.

This sequence joins TRBV2 and TRBJ2-7; TRBD1 agrees at 9 bases. The CDR3 length is 15 residues. Trimming cost V 6 bases and J 2 bases; bases outside gene matches: 8. In germline, CDR1 is SNHLY, CDR2 FYNNEI. The CDR3 DNA follows: TGTGCCAGCAGCGCTGGGACAGGGCCTACCTACGAGCAGTACTTC. Its translation is CASSAGTGPTYEQYF. The whole variable domain, filled in from reference TRBV2 and TRBJ2-7, reads EPEVTQTPSHQVTQMGQEVILRCVPISNHLYFYWYRQILGQKVEFLVSFYNNEISEKSEIFDDQFSVERPDGSNFTLKIRSTKLEDSAMYFCASSAGTGPTYEQYFGPGTRLTVT.

The chain recombines TRBV29-1 with TRBJ2-5; no firm D call. Germline lookup yields CDR1 SQVTM and CDR2 ANQGSEA. There are 13 residues in the CDR3. Trimming removed 1 base from V and 5 bases from J, with 11 bases in between. The CDR3 DNA is TGCAGCGTTGAAGGTCCGGGCTGGGAGACCCAGTACTTC. Its protein product is CSVEGPGWETQYF.

As concerns this clonotype: A much larger clone lies one base from this, so it may be a read error. V and J are TRBV6-2 or TRBV6-3 and TRBJ2-3, with D possibly being TRBD1 or TRBD2 (6 bases each). CDR3 length: 16 residues. V dropped 5 bases and J dropped 2 bases, with 17 bases sitting between them. Germline CDR1 MNHEY, CDR2 SVGEGT. The CDR3: CASSRGATPPTDTQYF. The CDR3 nucleotides read TGTGCCAGCAGTAGGGGGGCAACCCCCCCCACAGATACGCAGTATTTT.

This clonotype has at least ten counts. This sequence joins TRBV3-1 and TRBJ2-1; maybe TRBD2 (5 bases). The CDR3 totals 12 residues. CDR1 LGHDT and CDR2 YNNKEL come from the germline V gene (reference sequence). V dropped 8 bases and J dropped 4 bases, with 9 bases sitting between them. CDR3 sequence reads: CASRGPYNEQFF. The DNA for the CDR3 is TGTGCCAGCCGAGGGCCATACAATGAGCAGTTCTTC.

At least ten counts were recorded for this clonotype. This sequence joins TRBV5-1 and TRBJ2-7; 9 bases line up with TRBD1. Germline V gene lookup returns CDR1 SGHRS and CDR2 YFSETQ. With 1 base clipped from V and 7 bases from J, the junction kept 6 bases outside the gene matches. The CDR3 has 14 residues. Here the CDR3 reads CASSLNYRGHEQYF. The CDR3 DNA reads TGCGCCAGCAGCTTGAATTACAGGGGGCATGAGCAGTACTTC.

The gene calls are TRBV3-1 and TRBJ2-2; D uncertain. The CDR3 consists of 15 residues. V was shortened by 4 bases and J by 1 base, with 10 bases between the two germline ends. Germline loops: CDR1 LGHDT, CDR2 YNNKEL (reference sequence). In DNA, the CDR3 is TGTGCCAGCAGCCCCGAAGCACGGAACACCGGGGAGCTGTTTTTT. Its protein is CASSPEARNTGELFF.

This clonotype was observed many times. This chain uses TRBV30 with TRBJ2-7, with 10 bases identical to TRBD2. This CDR3 has 14 residues. The junction had 3 bases not matched to a gene; V was cut back by 3 bases and J by 1 base. Germline assignment: CDR1 GTSNPN and CDR2 SVGIG (reference sequence). CDR3 DNA sequence: TGTGCCTGGAGGAAAGCGGGAGGGTCCTACGAGCAGTACTTC. Amino acids: CAWRKAGGSYEQYF.

At least ten counts were recorded for this clonotype. The chain employs TRBV11-2 and TRBJ2-4; D gene uncertain. The V end was cut by 5 bases, the J end by 1 base, with 15 bases between. The CDR3 has 16 amino acids. Germline lookup yields CDR1 SGHAT and CDR2 FQNNGV. This CDR3 reads CASSPPGSLAKNIQYF. For the CDR3, the DNA is TGTGCCAGCAGCCCACCCGGTTCATTGGCCAAAAACATTCAGTACTTC.

In this sample, this clonotype turned up many times. This chain joins TRBV18 and TRBJ2-7; no definite D call. Trimming cost V 3 bases and J 7 bases, with 1 base left between them. The V gene's germline CDR1 is KGHSH and CDR2 LQKENI. The CDR3 sequence is 9 residues long. The CDR3 DNA sequence: TGTGCCAGCTCACCTGAGCAGTACTTC. Translated: CASSPEQYF.

The gene calls are TRBV20-1 and TRBJ1-1, with no clear D. CDR1 DFQATT and CDR2 SNEGSKA come from the germline V gene (reference sequence). V dropped 4 bases and J dropped 1 base, with 13 bases sitting between them. CDR3 length equals 14 residues. The CDR3 sequence is CSAIEWGENTEAFF. CDR3 DNA: TGCAGTGCTATCGAATGGGGAGAGAACACTGAAGCTTTCTTT.

This clonotype was counted many times. The V gene is TRBV28, the J gene TRBJ2-7, with 7 bases aligning to TRBD1. Germline lookup yields CDR1 MDHEN and CDR2 SYDVKM. The CDR3 is 14 amino acids. Trimming removed 6 bases from V and 2 bases from J; junction bases left unmatched: 7. The CDR3 is CASRVSTGTYEQYF. In DNA form, the CDR3 reads TGTGCCAGCAGAGTATCGACAGGGACCTACGAGCAGTACTTC.

This clonotype was seen more than once but under ten times. A read error may be the cause here, since a much bigger clone is one base away. The chain is built from TRBV20-1 and TRBJ2-7, with D perhaps assigned TRBD1 or TRBD2 (5 bases each). V was cut by 0 bases and J by 0 bases, with 9 bases left in between. The CDR3 is made up of 14 amino acids. The germline V gene has CDR1 DFQATT and CDR2 SNEGSKA (reference sequence). The CDR3 DNA follows: TGCAGTGCTAGAGAGGGACCCAGCTCCTACGAGCAGTACTTC. It specifies CSAREGPSSYEQYF.

This clonotype appeared many times. This chain connects TRBV6-1 to TRBJ2-7, with 7 bases aligning to TRBD1. Germline V CDR1 and CDR2: MNHNS, SASEGT. The trim removed 6 bases at V and 4 bases at J, leaving 9 bases unmatched. The CDR3 extends over 14 amino acids. Here the CDR3 DNA reads TGTGCCAGCAGACCGTACAGGGGCTGGTACGAGCAGTACTTC. Translating it yields CASRPYRGWYEQYF.

This clonotype was picked up many times. The chain joins TRBV28 to TRBJ2-7, with D maybe TRBD2 (5 bases). Germline-derived CDR1 and CDR2 are MDHEN and SYDVKM. V dropped 1 base and J dropped 0 bases, with 19 bases sitting between them. The CDR3 loop spans 18 amino acids. As DNA, the CDR3 is TGTGCCAGCAGTTTATTCCGCGGACTGGCCTCAGGCTCCTACGAGCAGTACTTC. This translates into CASSLFRGLASGSYEQYF.

This clonotype was seen many times. The J gene is TRBJ2-7, the V gene TRBV5-6, with D perhaps TRBD2 (7 bases). V lost 3 bases to trimming and J lost 2 bases, with 21 bases between them. The CDR3 consists of 17 residues. The germline V gene has CDR1 SGHDT and CDR2 YYEEEE. The chain's CDR3 is CASSSLGGAQLPYEQYF. In DNA, the CDR3 is TGTGCCAGCAGCTCTTTAGGGGGGGCGCAACTCCCCTACGAGCAGTACTTC.